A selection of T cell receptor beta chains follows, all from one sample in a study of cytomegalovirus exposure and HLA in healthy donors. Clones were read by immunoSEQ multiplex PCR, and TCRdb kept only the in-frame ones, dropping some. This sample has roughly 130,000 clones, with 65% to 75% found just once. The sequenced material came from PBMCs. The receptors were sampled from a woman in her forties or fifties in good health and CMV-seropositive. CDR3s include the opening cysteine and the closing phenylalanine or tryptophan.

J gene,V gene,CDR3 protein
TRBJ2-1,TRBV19,CASDSGGTYNEQFF
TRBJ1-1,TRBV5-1,CASSSGVNTEAFF
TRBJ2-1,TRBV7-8,CASSLFYDREIYNEQFF
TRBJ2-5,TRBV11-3,CASSFGGLTKETQYF
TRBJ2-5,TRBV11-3,CASSLGGQSRETQYF
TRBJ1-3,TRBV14,CASSQASGNTIYF
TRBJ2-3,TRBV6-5,CASSPPGQGTDTQYF
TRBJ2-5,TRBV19,CASSALGHQETQYF
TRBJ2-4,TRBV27,CASSIGTGGRIQYF
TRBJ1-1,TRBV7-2,CASRLGGGTEAFF
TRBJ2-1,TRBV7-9,CASSFSSGVYNEQFF
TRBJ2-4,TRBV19,CASSLSQGTSDIQYF
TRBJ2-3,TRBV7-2,CASSFRGDYGTDTQYF
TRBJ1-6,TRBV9,CASSEYSGSGSPLHF
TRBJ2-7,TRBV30,CAWKGGLFYEQYF
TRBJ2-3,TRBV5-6,CASSLEQGRITDTQYF
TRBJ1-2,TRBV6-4,CASSPTAGGRDGYTF
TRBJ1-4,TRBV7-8,CASSIRGGHREKLFF
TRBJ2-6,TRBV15,CATSRDYPLTGTGANVLTF
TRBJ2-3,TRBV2,CASLFGLAGGDTQYF
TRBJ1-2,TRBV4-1,CASSQEPLAATSYTF
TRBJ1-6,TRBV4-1,CASSADRVTYNSPLHF
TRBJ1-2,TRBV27,CASGEDRGYGGYTF
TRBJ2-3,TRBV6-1,CASSEVPAGTDTQYF
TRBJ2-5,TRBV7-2,CASSATAPGGLETQYF
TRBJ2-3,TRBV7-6,CASSFGGASTDTQYF
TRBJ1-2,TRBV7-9,CASSLGDYGYTF
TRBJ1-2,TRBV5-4,CASSLVAGEYGYTF
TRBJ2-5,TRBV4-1,CASSHPGLAGGTQYF
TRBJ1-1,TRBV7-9,CASSFEGDRTEAFF
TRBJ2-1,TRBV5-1,CASSSTAGGEYNEQFF